This TCR beta chain was recorded in a study of T cell responses to AZD1222 COVID-19 vaccine (dated by TCRdb to the early 2020s). Context from the whole study: TCR sequencing was performed for some 250 trial participants, of whom roughly 200 were given two doses of AZD1222 and 26 were given two doses of MenACWY control vaccine. Trial participants were enrolled into age subgroups of 18-55, 56-69 and 70-plus years, which contained about 150, 27 and 61 TCR-sequenced participants, respectively.

The sample's time point label is to be understood as: about 28 days (+/-7) after the second vaccine dose. Taken with the paper, the label for treatment or condition translates to: meningococcal conjugate vaccine given as trial control. Vaccinee samples were obtained from the UK trials COV001 and COV002, which included a single-blind randomized controlled phase 2/3 trial of AZD1222 (ChAdOx1 nCoV-19) in healthy adults. Trial participant PBMC samples were collected at day 0 and day 28 after the second dose for TCRbeta chain sequencing. The germline V gene provides CDR1 MDHEN and CDR2 SYDVKM. The CDR3 contains 17 residues, cysteine and phenylalanine counted. Only the CDR3 DNA is retained, 51 bases long and in frame from the first base. Trimming removed 5 bases from V and 0 bases from J, leaving 14 bases between the germline ends. The CDR3 regions of human TCRbeta chains were analyzed by immunosequencing. Concerning the study's data processing: TCRs in the repertoires were compared against a reference library of SARS-CoV-2-specific TCRs that had been generated with the MIRA antigen-specificity platform. Breadth was defined as the fraction of unique TCRs that were SARS-CoV-2-associated. Depth was defined as the fraction of total T cells that were SARS-CoV-2-associated. Using the MIRA data, each spike-specific TCR was mapped to the spike region that the TCR reacts to and placed in a CD4 or CD8 class. Log10-transformed breadth and depth values were compared by one-way ANOVA with Sidak's multiple comparisons tests. The table comes from immuneACCESS by way of TCRdb, which keeps in-frame sequences with V and J called. Part of the clones is missing from these tables; in studies checked, under half for an unresolved V gene and the rest for unknown reasons. The DNA was the basis for D and trimming; V, J and clone size are from that table. The sample table records around 130,000 clones; around 90% of these occur just once. The ten biggest clones cover just over 4% of the sample.

This clone was recorded only once. The antigen it recognizes is unknown. No much larger clone exists at a distance of one base, and base qualities are not known. Here is what the overall study found, with its caveats: Epitopes outside the regions mutated in the B.1.351 and B.1.1.7 variants were reportedly recognized by nearly half of the unique spike-specific TCRs. Vaccine-associated CD4 TCRs spanned the whole spike protein, with dominant responses in regions 160-218 and 743-854. Most participants were white British and females outnumbered males, and the authors suggested that clonal diversity may have been underestimated. After two AZD1222 doses, spike-specific TCR breadth and depth were significantly higher than at day 0 and than in MenACWY recipients. Only six AZD1222 recipients were SARS-CoV-2 seropositive at baseline, limiting conclusions about previously exposed vaccinees. In the small 56-69-year group, the increase in depth fell short of significance, most likely because of low power. Because no day 14 peak-response samples were available, repertoires were characterized only after the peak T cell response.

The sequences come from peripheral blood, collected 28 days after the second dose of the MenACWY control vaccine. The sequence is built from TRBV28 and TRBJ2-6, and possibly TRBD1, on 6 matching bases. The TCR sequence derives from an adult who received the MenACWY meningococcal vaccine as a control. The CDR3 protein sequence reads: CASSGRGFASGANVLTF. The DNA is TGTGCCAGCAGTGGAAGGGGGTTTGCCTCTGGGGCCAACGTCCTGACTTTC.